This record looks at one T cell receptor beta chain sequence and its context. Its antigen specificity is not known. Base qualities were left out, and no much larger clone turns up one base away. Receptor libraries were prepared by 5' RACE. Sequenced on an Illumina HiSeq 2500. A second PCR of about 6 to 11 cycles was performed with a sample-barcoded 5' primer and a J-beta primer mix. A unique molecular identifier was introduced onto each TCR beta cDNA molecule by a template-switch 5' adaptor carrying 12 random nucleotides. At least 2.5 million CDR3-containing paired-end reads were obtained from each sample. All of the RNA was converted into first-strand cDNA using the Mint cDNA synthesis kit, with a TRBC-specific oligonucleotide serving as the primer. All cDNA was treated with uracil-DNA glycosylase and then went through a first 18-cycle PCR with the universal primers M1SS and BC2_uni_R. Concerning the study's data processing: For normalization, 1 million high-quality reads, each with a distinct molecular identifier, were randomly selected from each sample. Reads with shared molecular identifiers were discarded instead of being binned into consensus sequences. MiTCR, set to a Q25 quality threshold and the strictest error-elimination algorithm, was used for CDR3 identification, clonotype clustering and error correction. A nonparametric unseen species model using Euler transformation provided a lower-bound estimate of total TCR beta diversity. TCRdb reworked the public reads: Q25 trimming with fastp, MiXCR clone assembly, productive beta chains retained. Rows are unified per CDR3 protein, each entry keeping the most common DNA and genes. TCRdb, rather than the study authors, made the V and J calls. The sample table lists about 1.5 million distinct CDR3 sequences, 42% of them with a count of one. The top ten constitute roughly 7.7% of the sample.

This sample stems from a study of blood T cells in healthy people across ages (dated by TCRdb to between 2014 and 2016). With regard to the full study: In model experiments, template switching captured roughly one uniquely barcoded TCR beta cDNA molecule for every two T cells. For two donors (one aged 18 to 29 and one aged 80 or older), the study analyzed two additional independent replicas of 1 million unique cDNA reads from the same blood draw. To avoid experimental bias, donors of different ages were spread randomly across the sequencing lanes. Donors were grouped into four age groups: young (average approximately 15 years), middle-aged (39), aged (around 60) and long-lived (around 82). Age-related changes in TCR beta repertoire diversity were measured in the study by deep sequencing normalized with unique cDNA molecular identifiers. The investigation overall reported the following: Observed TCR beta diversity correlated strongly with the percentage of naive T cells measured by flow cytometry. Bulk unsorted PBMC profiling prevented conclusive comparison of naive and antigen-experienced compartments. The CMV infection status of donors was not known, potentially confounding age-related changes in expanded clonotypes. Estimates of total diversity from one million sequenced T cells were regarded as lower bounds and underestimates. As age increased, observed TCR beta diversity per million T cells dropped in a roughly linear way, and a significant reduction was already evident by age around 41. Compared with the aged group, the long-lived group had more naive CD4+ T cells, fewer expanded clones and increased TCR diversity, a pattern suggesting age selection.

The donors were under 40 Caucasian individuals from Russia, aged roughly 6 to 90 years, who were systemically healthy. Each donor gave ten milliliters of peripheral blood, collected into EDTA-treated Vacutainer tubes. Ficoll-Paque density-gradient centrifugation was used to isolate PBMCs, with at least 7 million per sample. Trizol reagent was used to extract total RNA from the PBMCs, yielding at least 5 micrograms per sample. For every donor, an aliquot of PBMCs went through flow cytometry to measure the percentages of naive CD45RAhigh/CD27high T cells. From the cysteine up to the phenylalanine, the CDR3 has a length of 13 residues. Just CDR3 DNA is preserved here, 39 bases in frame from base 1. Trimming accounts for 3 bases at V and 8 bases at J, while the number of junction bases matched to no gene is 6. CDR1 and CDR2 are read off the germline V gene as WSHSY and SAAADI.

Input material: blood. The chain is assembled from TRBV10-2 and TRBJ1-1; TRBD1 agrees with 7 junctional bases. The sequence derives from a woman younger than 30 in good health. The CDR3 here reads CASSDGTAREAFF. The DNA sequence is TGCGCCAGCAGTGACGGGACAGCCAGAGAAGCTTTCTTT.